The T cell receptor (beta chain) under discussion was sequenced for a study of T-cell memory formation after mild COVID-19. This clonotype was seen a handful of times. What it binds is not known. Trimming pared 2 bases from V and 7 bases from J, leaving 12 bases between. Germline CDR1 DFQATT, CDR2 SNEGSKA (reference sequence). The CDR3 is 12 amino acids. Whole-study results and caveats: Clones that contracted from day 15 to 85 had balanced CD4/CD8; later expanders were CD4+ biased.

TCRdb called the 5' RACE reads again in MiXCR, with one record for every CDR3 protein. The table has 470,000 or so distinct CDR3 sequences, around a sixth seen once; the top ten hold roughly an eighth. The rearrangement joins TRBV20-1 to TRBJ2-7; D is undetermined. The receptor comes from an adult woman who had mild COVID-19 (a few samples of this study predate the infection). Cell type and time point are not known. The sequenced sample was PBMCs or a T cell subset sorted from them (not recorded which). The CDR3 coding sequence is TGCAGTGCTAGACCCTCTGCCGGGGAGCAGTACTTC. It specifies CSARPSAGEQYF.